This TCR beta chain was identified in a study of T cells after yellow fever vaccination. Study-wide context: Any fraction with a low cell number was prepared using SMART-Seq v4 Ultra Low Input.

Conversion of TCR transcripts into cDNA relied on 5'RACE template switching, which added a universal primer site and UMIs. TCRdb re-called the 5' RACE reads through MiXCR, storing one row per CDR3 protein. Altogether a few hundred thousand distinct CDR3 sequences are present, around a sixth being singletons, with the ten largest covering roughly 17%. This clonotype was counted many times. The CDR3 extends over 14 amino acids. V lost 8 bases, J lost 1 base, and 6 bases stayed unmatched. This TCR came from a man between 18 and 35 years old who received the YFV17D yellow fever vaccine. Material: PBMCs, obtained 5 days after the first yellow fever vaccination. The V and J genes are TRBV12-3 or TRBV12-4 and TRBJ2-3; TRBD1 aligns across 7 bases. CDR3 nucleotide sequence: TGTGCCAGCGGACGGACAGGAGGCACAGATACGCAGTATTTT. This encodes CASGRTGGTDTQYF.